This T cell receptor (beta chain) was identified during a study of CD8 T cells in ankylosing spondylitis. A single record per CDR3 protein comes from TCRdb applying MiXCR to the 5' RACE reads. The sample yields 150,000 to 200,000 distinct CDR3 sequences, around 10% seen once. CDR3 length: 16 amino acids. V was pared by 1 base and J by 6 bases, with 19 bases between. The germline CDR1 and CDR2 sequences are MNHEY and SVGAGI. In this sample, this clonotype turned up many times. The genes are TRBV6-5 and TRBJ2-7, with D possibly called TRBD1 or TRBD2 (5 bases each). The clonotype originates from a male donor with ankylosing spondylitis or in good health (not recorded which). Material for sequencing was blood, either unsorted or a sorted T cell fraction (not recorded which). The CDR3 region is CASSYFLQGKSGEQYF. The CDR3 DNA sequence: TGTGCCAGCAGTTACTTCCTCCAGGGCAAAAGCGGCGAGCAGTACTTC.